Listed below are T cell receptor beta chains from one sample, sequenced in a study of T-cell memory formation after mild COVID-19. TCRdb called the 5' RACE reads again in MiXCR, with one record for every CDR3 protein. The data contain over 450,000 distinct CDR3 sequences, roughly 22% of them singletons. The sequencing input was PBMCs or a T cell subset sorted from them (not recorded which). The origin of the receptors is an adult woman who had mild COVID-19 (a few samples of this study predate the infection). Cell type and time point are not known. Each CDR3 is given with its conserved first and last residue.

TRBV5-6	TRBJ1-2	CASSWGAGDPTF
TRBV28	TRBJ2-3	CASSLYRGSSDTQYF
TRBV4-2	TRBJ2-2	CASSQDLTGGAPGELFF
TRBV5-6	TRBJ2-4	CASSLGGARAKNIQYF
TRBV19	TRBJ1-1	CASSIRPGTGLHEAFF
TRBV7-8	TRBJ2-5	CASSTGPGLQETQYF
TRBV20-1	TRBJ1-2	CSARDDGRSNYGYTF
TRBV20-1	TRBJ1-1	CSARRGERRNTEAFF
TRBV5-1	TRBJ1-6	CASSPSGGGNSPLHF
TRBV10-3	TRBJ2-3	CAISESGLRTDTQYF
TRBV3-1	TRBJ1-1	CASSPTPAMNTEAFF
TRBV12-3/TRBV12-4	TRBJ2-1	CASSLWGGTNEQFF
TRBV7-9	TRBJ2-7	CASSLTGQHEQYF
TRBV6-5	TRBJ2-3	CASSFTVAELSTDTQYF